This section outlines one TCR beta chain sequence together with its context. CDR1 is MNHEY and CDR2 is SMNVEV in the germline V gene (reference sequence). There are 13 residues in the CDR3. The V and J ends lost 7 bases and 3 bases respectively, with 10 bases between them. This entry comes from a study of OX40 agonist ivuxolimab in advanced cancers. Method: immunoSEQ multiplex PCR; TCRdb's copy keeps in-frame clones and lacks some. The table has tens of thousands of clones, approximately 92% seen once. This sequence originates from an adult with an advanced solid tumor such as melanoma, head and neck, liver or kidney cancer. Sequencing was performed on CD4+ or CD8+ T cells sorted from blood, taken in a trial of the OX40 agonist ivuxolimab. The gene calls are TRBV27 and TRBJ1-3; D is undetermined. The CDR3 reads CASKSGGGNTIYF. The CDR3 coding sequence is TGTGCCAGCAAGTCTGGAGGTGGAAACACCATATATTTT.